This entry is about one T cell receptor beta chain. Its target is unknown. The record originates from a study of T cells in localized non-small cell lung cancer. Profiled with immunoSEQ multiplex PCR; TCRdb holds only in-frame clones, not every one. The sample comprises about 52,000 clones, 70% to 90% of which are singletons, and over 15% rests with the top ten. The CDR3 extends over 14 amino acids. Germline V CDR1 and CDR2: SGHTA, FQGTGA. Trimming pared 2 bases from V and 4 bases from J, leaving 9 bases between. Findings and caveats of the study: Appearance in adjacent lung was seen for a median around 60 of the top 100 tumor clones. In the blood, greater T cell density corresponded to longer overall survival. As only one tumor region underwent sequencing, heterogeneity remains possible. The greatest T cell clonality was found in uninvolved adjacent lung (higher than in tumor).

This chain joins TRBV7-3 and TRBJ2-1, with D hard to call. This receptor was obtained from a male donor at least 60 years old with stage III squamous cell lung carcinoma. The source material was peripheral blood, sampled before any cancer treatment. The CDR3 DNA follows: TGTGCCAGCAGCTTAGGCCGGGTTTACAATGAGCAGTTCTTC. It codes for CASSLGRVYNEQFF.